Below, 29 T cell receptor beta chains from the same sample are listed, as sequenced in a study of blood T cell repertoires in COVID-19. TCRdb keeps only in-frame clones here, not all; method: immunoSEQ multiplex PCR. The top ten hold around 4.4% of the sample, which has around 340,000 clones, 80% to 90% seen once. Sequencing used PBMCs or T cells enriched from blood (not recorded which). These receptors came from a woman aged 35 to 49 with acute COVID-19.

This rearrangement joins TRBV7-2 to TRBJ1-2; no definite D call. This CDR3 is built from 13 residues. V lost 5 bases to trimming and J lost 0 bases, with 7 bases between them. Germline-derived CDR1 and CDR2 are SGHTA and FQGNSA. The CDR3 is CASSPQTNYGYTF. CDR3 coding DNA: TGTGCCAGCAGCCCCCAGACTAACTATGGCTACACCTTC.

The V gene is TRBV4-3, the J gene TRBJ2-2; perhaps TRBD2 as D (5 bases). Germline V CDR1 and CDR2: LGHNA, YSLEER. The CDR3 is 14 amino acids. V lost 7 bases and J lost 6, with 15 bases in between. This chain's CDR3 is CASIGPGYAGELFF. DNA of the CDR3: TGCGCCAGCATCGGACCGGGGTACGCCGGGGAGCTGTTTTTT.

The V call is TRBV11-2, the J call TRBJ1-1; TRBD1 agrees at 7 bases. J was trimmed by 4 bases and V by 1 base; bases with no gene match: 6. Germline-derived CDR1 and CDR2 are SGHAT and FQNNGV. The CDR3 spans 15 residues. The CDR3 bases are TGTGCCAGCAGCTTAGCGACAGGGTGGGTCACTGAAGCTTTCTTT. It codes for CASSLATGWVTEAFF.

Here the CDR3 reads CASSLQGEGNSPLHF. In DNA, the CDR3 is TGTGCCAGCTCACTACAGGGGGAAGGTAATTCACCCCTCCACTTT. The chain links TRBV18 to TRBJ1-6; 8 bases align to TRBD1. CDR1 KGHSH and CDR2 LQKENI come from the germline V gene. The V segment lost 4 bases and the J segment 6 bases; nucleotides outside the gene matches: 5. This CDR3 comprises 15 residues.

This clone was picked up one time. The chain links TRBV23-1 to TRBJ1-5; TRBD1 agrees at 7 bases. TRBV23-1 is assigned to the ORF class and has an uncertain function. CDR3 length: 18 amino acids. Trimming cost V 3 bases and J 11 bases; bases outside gene matches: 22. The CDR3 coding sequence is TGCGCCAGCAGTCAGAAACGGCAGGACAGGTATTACCTTTGGGCCCAGCATTTT. As protein: CASSQKRQDRYYLWAQHF.

This rearrangement joins TRBV6-2 or TRBV6-3 to TRBJ2-2; 14 nucleotides line up with TRBD2. Germline CDR1 is MNHEY and CDR2 is SVGEGT. Trimming at V came to 6 bases and at J to 7 bases, leaving 16 bases not matched to a gene. The CDR3 covers 19 residues. As DNA, the CDR3 is TGTGCCAGCAGCTCCCCCCTCGGGACTAGCGGGAGTCATCACGGGGAGCTGTTTTTT. It codes for CASSSPLGTSGSHHGELFF.

J is TRBJ1-1 and V is TRBV18; 12 bases line up with TRBD1. The germline CDR1 and CDR2 sequences are KGHSH and LQKENI. Unmatched junction bases numbered 13, after V lost 6 bases and J lost 5 bases. CDR3 size: 17 residues. The CDR3: CASSTSLPGQGATEAFF. The DNA of the CDR3 is TGTGCCAGCTCCACTTCTCTACCGGGACAGGGGGCGACTGAAGCTTTCTTT.

The J gene is TRBJ1-2, the V gene TRBV5-6; TRBD1 might be the D (6 bases). The CDR3 totals 15 residues. V lost 5 bases and J 4 bases, leaving 18 bases between the germline ends. CDR1 is SGHDT and CDR2 is YYEEEE in the germline V gene. The CDR3 region has the DNA TGTGCCAGCAGTCCACCCCAGGGGCCGGCCTATGGCTACACCTTC. It is translated as CASSPPQGPAYGYTF.

The gene calls are TRBV18 and TRBJ1-3, with 8 positions matching TRBD1. The CDR3 covers 16 residues. V gave up 3 bases and J gave up 3 bases; unmatched junction bases: 7. The germline V gene has CDR1 KGHSH and CDR2 LQKENI. The CDR3 DNA sequence: TGTGCCAGCTCACCCTCCGGACAGGGAGGTGGAAACACCATATATTTT. The encoded protein is CASSPSGQGGGNTIYF.

The chain carries TRBV6-5 and TRBJ2-1, with 10 bases lining up with TRBD1. V trimming: 5 bases; J trimming: 7 bases; junction bases outside the gene matches: 5. Germline loops: CDR1 MNHEY, CDR2 SVGAGI. This CDR3 region has 14 residues. This chain's CDR3 is CASSPGQGLNEQFF. The CDR3 nucleotides are TGTGCCAGCAGTCCGGGACAGGGGTTGAATGAGCAGTTCTTC.

Points on this clone: The same CDR3 also results from other DNA sequences found in this sample. V and J are TRBV25-1 and TRBJ1-4, with D unresolved. Germline values: CDR1 MGHDK, CDR2 SYGVNS. The CDR3 is 14 residues long. V shed 6 bases and J shed 8 bases, with 16 bases lying between them. CDR3 region: CASSRRGQGEKLFF. CDR3 bases: TGTGCCAGCAGCCGCCGGGGTCAAGGCGAAAAACTGTTTTTT.

The V gene is TRBV4-1, the J gene TRBJ1-1; D is ambiguous. V was trimmed by 0 bases and J by 6 bases, leaving 14 bases between them. There are 15 residues in the CDR3. CDR1 MGHRA and CDR2 YSYEKL come from the germline V gene. CDR3 sequence reads: CASSQEGVESAEAFF. Written as DNA, the CDR3 is TGCGCCAGCAGCCAAGAGGGTGTCGAAAGCGCTGAAGCTTTCTTT.

This chain uses TRBV28 with TRBJ1-5, with 11 bases fitting TRBD1. The CDR3 has 16 residues. From germline, CDR1 is MDHEN and CDR2 SYDVKM. Trimming cost V 0 bases and J 6 bases; bases outside gene matches: 4. The CDR3 region is CASSLWGQGDRQPQHF. The CDR3 DNA is TGTGCCAGCAGTTTATGGGGACAGGGGGATCGTCAGCCCCAGCATTTT.

This clone has a single count. The CDR3 sequence is CATSERPNEKLFF. Written as DNA, the CDR3 is TGTGCCACCAGTGAGAGGCCTAATGAAAAACTGTTTTTT. The V gene is TRBV24-1, the J gene TRBJ1-4; D is unclear. The germline V gene has CDR1 KGHDR and CDR2 SFDVKD. This CDR3 has 13 amino acids. The germline V and J ends were trimmed by 4 bases and 3 bases, with 5 bases remaining between them.

This chain joins TRBV27 and TRBJ1-1; D is ambiguous. The CDR3 consists of 13 residues. Looked up from germline, CDR1 is MNHEY and CDR2 is SMNVEV (reference sequence). Trimming removed 5 bases at V and 4 bases at J, with 11 bases between. This chain's CDR3 is CASSPRAATEAFF. CDR3 sequence (DNA): TGTGCCAGCAGTCCCCGCGCTGCCACTGAAGCTTTCTTT.

This clone was seen once. The V and J genes are TRBV5-4 and TRBJ1-3; the D is unclear. The germline CDR1 and CDR2 sequences are SGHNT and YYREEE (reference sequence). The CDR3 runs to 14 residues. Trimming left V 1 base short and J 0 bases short, with 5 bases between. The CDR3: CASSLSRSGNTIYF. The CDR3 DNA reads as TGTGCCAGCAGCTTGTCTCGCTCTGGAAACACCATATATTTT.

This chain links TRBV7-3 with TRBJ2-2, with 10 bases fitting TRBD1. The germline CDR1 and CDR2 sequences are SGHTA and FQGTGA. V dropped 6 bases and J dropped 6; count of bases not matched to a gene: 13. This CDR3 spans 17 amino acids. The CDR3 sequence is CASRDLTGGSVAGELFF. CDR3 sequence (DNA): TGTGCCAGCAGAGACCTGACAGGGGGCAGCGTCGCCGGGGAGCTGTTTTTT.

This clone was recorded a few times. The rearrangement links TRBV7-2 to TRBJ2-7, with 8 bases lining up with TRBD2. This CDR3 comprises 14 residues. The V segment lost 5 bases and the J segment 4 bases; nucleotides outside the gene matches: 7. From germline, CDR1 is SGHTA and CDR2 FQGNSA. The CDR3 sequence is CASSITSGPYEQYF. CDR3 nucleotide sequence: TGTGCCAGCAGCATTACTAGCGGTCCATACGAGCAGTACTTC.

The CDR3 region is CATPSGSTDTQYF. CDR3 bases: TGTGCCACGCCGTCGGGGAGCACAGATACGCAGTATTTT. The V call is TRBV7-9, the J call TRBJ2-3, with D tentatively TRBD2 (5 bases). V was shortened by 10 bases and J by 0 bases, with 11 bases between the two germline ends. Germline-derived CDR1 and CDR2 are SEHNR and FQNEAQ (reference sequence). The CDR3 consists of 13 residues. Based on the CDR3 plus reference TRBV7-9 and TRBJ2-3, the full variable domain is DTGVSQNPRHKITKRGQNVTFRCDPISEHNRLYWYRQTLGQGPEFLTYFQNEAQLEKSRLLSDRFSAERPKGSFSTLEIQRTEQGDSAMYLCATPSGSTDTQYFGPGTRLTVL.

V is TRBV4-1 and J is TRBJ1-2; D remains unclear. V was pared by 1 base and J by 8 bases, with 5 bases between. Germline CDR1 and CDR2: MGHRA and YSYEKL. The CDR3 covers 11 residues. The CDR3 reads CASSQGGGYTF. DNA of the CDR3: TGCGCCAGCAGCCAAGGAGGGGGCTACACCTTC.

The V and J genes are TRBV7-9 and TRBJ1-6; no definite D call. CDR3 length: 15 residues. Trimming cost V 3 bases and J 7 bases, with 13 bases left between them. Germline V gene sequence: CDR1 SEHNR, CDR2 FQNEAQ (reference sequence). The CDR3 nucleotides are TGTGCCAGCAGCTTTGGGAGAGATGCAAATTCACCCCTCCACTTT. Residues: CASSFGRDANSPLHF.

In this sample, this clone turned up once. The chain recombines TRBV2 with TRBJ2-7; 9 positions agree with TRBD1. The CDR3 loop spans 15 amino acids. In germline, CDR1 is SNHLY, CDR2 FYNNEI. Unmatched junction bases numbered 8, after V lost 7 bases and J lost 1 base. This CDR3 reads CASTRGGTGSYEQYF. DNA for the CDR3: TGTGCCAGCACCCGCGGCGGGACAGGGTCCTACGAGCAGTACTTC.

The V gene is TRBV6-5, the J gene TRBJ2-1, with a tentative D call TRBD1 (6 bases). This CDR3 has 15 residues. V lost 0 bases and J lost 2, with 8 bases in between. CDR1 and CDR2 (germline): MNHEY, SVGAGI. CDR3 DNA sequence: TGTGCCAGCAGTTACTCTGGACAGCCCTACAATGAGCAGTTCTTC. Its translation: CASSYSGQPYNEQFF.

The chain couples TRBV11-2 to TRBJ2-7; D ambiguous. Trimming stripped 5 bases from V and 3 bases from J, with 2 bases between. CDR1 SGHAT and CDR2 FQNNGV come from the germline V gene. The CDR3 is made up of 10 amino acids. The CDR3 sequence is CASSHYEQYF. CDR3 DNA: TGTGCCAGCAGCCACTACGAGCAGTACTTC.

The J gene is TRBJ1-1, the V gene TRBV7-2, with D hard to call. V dropped 3 bases and J dropped 7 bases, with 15 bases sitting between them. This CDR3 has 14 residues. Per the germline V gene, CDR1 is SGHTA and CDR2 is FQGNSA. The CDR3 DNA sequence: TGTGCCAGCAGCTTTCAAAGCGTTGGCCTTGAAGCTTTCTTT. Encoded protein: CASSFQSVGLEAFF. Supplemented by reference TRBV7-2 and TRBJ1-1, the full variable domain reads GAGVSQSPSNKVTEKGKDVELRCDPISGHTALYWYRQSLGQGLEFLIYFQGNSAPDKSGLPSDRFSAERTGGSVSTLTIQRTQQEDSAVYLCASSFQSVGLEAFFGQGTRLTVV.

The chain carries TRBV18 and TRBJ1-1; a weak D match, TRBD1 (5 bases). The germline V gene has CDR1 KGHSH and CDR2 LQKENI. V lost 3 bases and J 1 base, leaving 12 bases between the germline ends. The CDR3 runs 15 residues. The CDR3 coding sequence is TGTGCCAGCTCACCTCAGGGTCTTCAGAACACTGAAGCTTTCTTT. Translation: CASSPQGLQNTEAFF.

The chain joins TRBV7-2 to TRBJ2-7, with 9 bases identical to TRBD1. This CDR3 region has 14 residues. The junction had 6 bases not matched to a gene; V was cut back by 3 bases and J by 6 bases. In germline, CDR1 is SGHTA, CDR2 FQGNSA. CDR3 bases: TGTGCCAGCAGCTTGATGACAGGGGGTATCGAGCAGTACTTC. This translates into CASSLMTGGIEQYF.

This chain links TRBV6-6 with TRBJ1-5, with a tentative D call TRBD1 (5 bases). CDR1 is MNHNY, CDR2 SVGAGI, per germline (reference sequence). Trimming removed 5 bases at V and 2 bases at J, with 16 bases between. The CDR3 sequence is 16 residues long. The CDR3 here is CASSRRGGYGNQPQHF. CDR3 sequence (DNA): TGTGCCAGCAGTCGACGGGGGGGATACGGCAATCAGCCCCAGCATTTT.

The chain uses TRBV10-3 and TRBJ1-5; 9 nucleotides align to TRBD1. The junction had 8 bases not matched to a gene; V was cut back by 8 bases and J by 6 bases. The CDR3 totals 14 residues. Per the germline V gene, CDR1 is ENHRY and CDR2 is SYGVKD. The CDR3 loop reads CAIGRTGVGQPQHF. CDR3 sequence (DNA): TGTGCCATCGGAAGGACAGGGGTGGGTCAGCCCCAGCATTTT.